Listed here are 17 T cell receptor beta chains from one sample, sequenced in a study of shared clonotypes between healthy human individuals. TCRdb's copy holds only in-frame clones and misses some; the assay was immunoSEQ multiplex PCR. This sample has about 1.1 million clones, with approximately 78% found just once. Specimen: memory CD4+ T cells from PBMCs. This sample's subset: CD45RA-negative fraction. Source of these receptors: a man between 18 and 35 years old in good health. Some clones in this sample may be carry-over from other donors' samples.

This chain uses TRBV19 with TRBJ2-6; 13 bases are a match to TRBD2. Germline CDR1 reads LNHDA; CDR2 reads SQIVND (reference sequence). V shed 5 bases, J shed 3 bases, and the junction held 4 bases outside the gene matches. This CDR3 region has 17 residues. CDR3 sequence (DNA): TGTGCCAGTAGTCTCGGACTAGCGGGAGATGGGGCCAACGTCCTGACTTTC. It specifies CASSLGLAGDGANVLTF. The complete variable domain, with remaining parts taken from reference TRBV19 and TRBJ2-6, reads DGGITQSPKYLFRKEGQNVTLSCEQNLNHDAMYWYRQDPGQGLRLIYYSQIVNDFQKGDIAEGYSVSREKKESFPLTVTSAQKNPTAFYLCASSLGLAGDGANVLTFGAGSRLTVL.

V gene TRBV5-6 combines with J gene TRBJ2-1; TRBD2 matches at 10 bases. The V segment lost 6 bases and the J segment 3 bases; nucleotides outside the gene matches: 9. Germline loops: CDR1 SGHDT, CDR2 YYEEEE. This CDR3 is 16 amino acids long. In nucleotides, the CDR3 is TGTGCCAGCACCACCGGGACTAGCGACAACTACAATGAGCAGTTCTTC. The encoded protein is CASTTGTSDNYNEQFF.

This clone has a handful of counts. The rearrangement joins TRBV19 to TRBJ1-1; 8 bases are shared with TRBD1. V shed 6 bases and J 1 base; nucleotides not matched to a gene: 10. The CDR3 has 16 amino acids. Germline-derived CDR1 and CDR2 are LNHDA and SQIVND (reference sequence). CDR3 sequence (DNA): TGTGCCAGTAGGCAAAATGCCGGGACAGGGAACACTGAAGCTTTCTTT. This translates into CASRQNAGTGNTEAFF.

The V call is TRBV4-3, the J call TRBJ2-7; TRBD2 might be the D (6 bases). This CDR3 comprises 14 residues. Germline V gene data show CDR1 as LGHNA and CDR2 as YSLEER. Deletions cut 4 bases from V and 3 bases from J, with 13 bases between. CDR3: CASSLGLGDYEQYF. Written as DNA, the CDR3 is TGCGCCAGCAGCCTGGGACTTGGGGACTACGAGCAGTACTTC.

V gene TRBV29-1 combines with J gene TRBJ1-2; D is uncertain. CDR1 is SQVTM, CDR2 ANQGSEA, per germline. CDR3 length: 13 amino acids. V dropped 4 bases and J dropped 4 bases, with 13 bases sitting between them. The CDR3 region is CSVGFRVGYGYTF. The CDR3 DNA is TGCAGCGTTGGTTTTCGGGTTGGCTATGGCTACACCTTC.

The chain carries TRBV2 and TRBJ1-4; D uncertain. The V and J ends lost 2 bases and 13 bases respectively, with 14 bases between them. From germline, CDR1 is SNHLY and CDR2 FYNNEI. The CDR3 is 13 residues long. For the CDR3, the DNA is TGTGCCAGCAGTGAACCTACCGCCGGCGGACTGTTTTTT. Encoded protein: CASSEPTAGGLFF. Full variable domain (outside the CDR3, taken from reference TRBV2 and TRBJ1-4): EPEVTQTPSHQVTQMGQEVILRCVPISNHLYFYWYRQILGQKVEFLVSFYNNEISEKSEIFDDQFSVERPDGSNFTLKIRSTKLEDSAMYFCASSEPTAGGLFFGSGTQLSVL.

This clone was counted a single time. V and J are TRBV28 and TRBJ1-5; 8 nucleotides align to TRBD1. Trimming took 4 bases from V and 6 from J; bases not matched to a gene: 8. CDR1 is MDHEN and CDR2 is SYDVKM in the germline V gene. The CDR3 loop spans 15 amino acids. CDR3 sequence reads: CASSSPTGEGQPQHF. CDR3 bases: TGTGCCAGCAGTTCGCCGACAGGGGAAGGTCAGCCCCAGCATTTT.

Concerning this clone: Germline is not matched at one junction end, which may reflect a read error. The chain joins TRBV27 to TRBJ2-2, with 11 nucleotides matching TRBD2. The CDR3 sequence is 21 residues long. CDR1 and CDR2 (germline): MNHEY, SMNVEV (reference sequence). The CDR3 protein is CASYRHRGWGLAEPGSRGAVF. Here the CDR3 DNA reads TGTGCCAGCTATCGACATCGGGGATGGGGACTAGCGGAGCCGGGGTCCCGGGGAGCTGTTTTT.

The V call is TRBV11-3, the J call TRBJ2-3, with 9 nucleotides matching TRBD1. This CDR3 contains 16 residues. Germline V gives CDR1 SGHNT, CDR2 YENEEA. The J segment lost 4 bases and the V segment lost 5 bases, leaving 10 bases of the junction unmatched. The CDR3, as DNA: TGTGCCAGCAGCAAAATGGGACAGGGAGACGCAGATACGCAGTATTTT. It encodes CASSKMGQGDADTQYF.

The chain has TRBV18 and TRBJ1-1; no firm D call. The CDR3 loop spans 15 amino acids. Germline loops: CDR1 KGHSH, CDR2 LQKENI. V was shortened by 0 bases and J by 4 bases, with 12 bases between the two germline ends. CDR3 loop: CASSPPKGESTEAFF. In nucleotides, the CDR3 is TGTGCCAGCTCACCACCGAAGGGAGAGAGCACTGAAGCTTTCTTT.

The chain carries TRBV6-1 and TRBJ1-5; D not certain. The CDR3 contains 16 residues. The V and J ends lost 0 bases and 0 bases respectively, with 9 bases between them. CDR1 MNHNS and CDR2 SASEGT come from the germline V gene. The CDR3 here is CASSEAWGYSNQPQHF. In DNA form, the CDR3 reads TGTGCCAGCAGTGAAGCCTGGGGATATAGCAATCAGCCCCAGCATTTT.

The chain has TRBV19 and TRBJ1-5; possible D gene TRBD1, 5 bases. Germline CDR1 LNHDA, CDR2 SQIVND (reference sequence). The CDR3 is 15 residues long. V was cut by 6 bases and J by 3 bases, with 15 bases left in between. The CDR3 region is CASRNTGVPNQPQHF. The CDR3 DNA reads TGTGCCAGTAGAAATACAGGCGTCCCCAATCAGCCCCAGCATTTT.

CDR3 region: CASSRDRAFEQYF. CDR3 coding DNA: TGCGCCAGCAGCCGGGACAGGGCCTTTGAGCAGTACTTC. The chain has TRBV4-1 and TRBJ2-7, with TRBD1 identical over 9 bases. This CDR3 contains 13 residues. CDR1 is MGHRA, CDR2 YSYEKL, per germline. The ends lost 4 bases at V and 7 bases at J; junction bases unmatched: 5.

The CDR3: CASSPGQGKLFF. As DNA, the CDR3 is TGTGCCAGCAGTCCCGGACAGGGAAAACTGTTTTTT. This sequence joins TRBV6-4 and TRBJ1-4, with TRBD1 identical over 8 bases. This CDR3 is built from 12 residues. J gave up 10 bases and V 5 bases, and 3 bases lay outside the gene matches. CDR1 is MRHNA, CDR2 SNTAGT, per germline.

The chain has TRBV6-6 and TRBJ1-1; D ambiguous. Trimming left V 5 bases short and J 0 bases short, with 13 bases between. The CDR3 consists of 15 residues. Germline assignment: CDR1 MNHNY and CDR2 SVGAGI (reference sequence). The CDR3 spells CASSTGPRMNTEAFF. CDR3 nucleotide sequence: TGTGCCAGCAGTACCGGGCCACGAATGAACACTGAAGCTTTCTTT.

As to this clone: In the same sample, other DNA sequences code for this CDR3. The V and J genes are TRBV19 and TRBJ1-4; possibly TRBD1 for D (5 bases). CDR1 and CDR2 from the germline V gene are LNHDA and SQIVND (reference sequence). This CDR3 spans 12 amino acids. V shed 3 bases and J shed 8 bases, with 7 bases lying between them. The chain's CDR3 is CASSIRGEKLFF. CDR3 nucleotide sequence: TGTGCCAGTAGTATTCGGGGCGAAAAACTGTTTTTT.

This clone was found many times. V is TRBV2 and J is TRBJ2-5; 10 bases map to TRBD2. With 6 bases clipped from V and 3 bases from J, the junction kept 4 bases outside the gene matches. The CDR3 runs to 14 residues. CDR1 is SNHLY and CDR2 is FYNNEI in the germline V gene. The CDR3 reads CASSRGLAEETQYF. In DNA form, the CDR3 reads TGTGCCAGCAGCAGAGGACTAGCGGAAGAGACCCAGTACTTC. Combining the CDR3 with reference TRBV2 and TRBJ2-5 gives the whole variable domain EPEVTQTPSHQVTQMGQEVILRCVPISNHLYFYWYRQILGQKVEFLVSFYNNEISEKSEIFDDQFSVERPDGSNFTLKIRSTKLEDSAMYFCASSRGLAEETQYFGPGTRLLVL.